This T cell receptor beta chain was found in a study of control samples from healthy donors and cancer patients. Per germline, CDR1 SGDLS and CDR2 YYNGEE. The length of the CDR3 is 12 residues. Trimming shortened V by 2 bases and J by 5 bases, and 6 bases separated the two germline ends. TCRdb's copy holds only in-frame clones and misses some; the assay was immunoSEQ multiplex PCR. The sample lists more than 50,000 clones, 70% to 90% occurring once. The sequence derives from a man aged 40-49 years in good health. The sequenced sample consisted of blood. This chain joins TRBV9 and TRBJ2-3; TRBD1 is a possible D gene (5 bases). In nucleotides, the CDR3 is TGTGCCAGCAGCGTCCAGGGAGATACGCAGTATTTT. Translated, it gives CASSVQGDTQYF.